The 24 T cell receptor beta chains listed next were all sequenced from one sample in a study of cytomegalovirus exposure and HLA in healthy donors. The PCR employed 60 Vbeta primers together with 13 Jbeta primers. Assay used: immunoSEQ multiplex PCR; TCRdb lists only in-frame clones, some missing. The table has about 140,000 clones, 66% seen once. Material: PBMCs. The source is a woman in her fifties or sixties in good health and CMV-seronegative.

The V and J genes are TRBV7-9 and TRBJ2-5, with 8 bases aligning to TRBD1. The V gene's germline CDR1 is SEHNR and CDR2 FQNEAQ (reference sequence). The J segment lost 5 bases and the V segment lost 6 bases, leaving 5 bases of the junction unmatched. The CDR3 covers 13 residues. As DNA, the CDR3 is TGTGCCAGCAGTCGGACAGGGAGGGAGACCCAGTACTTC. This gives the protein CASSRTGRETQYF.

This clone has just one count. The V and J genes are TRBV5-4 and TRBJ1-1; tentatively, D is TRBD1 (6 bases). Trimming shortened V by 5 bases and J by 4 bases, and 12 bases separated the two germline ends. The CDR3 loop spans 13 amino acids. Germline loops: CDR1 SGHNT, CDR2 YYREEE (reference sequence). The CDR3 protein is CASRERGITEAFF. CDR3 in DNA: TGTGCCAGCAGGGAAAGGGGGATCACTGAAGCTTTCTTT.

The count of this clone is one. J is TRBJ1-2 and V is TRBV6-5, with D possibly TRBD1 on 6 matching bases. In germline, CDR1 is MNHEY, CDR2 SVGAGI. V was trimmed by 6 bases and J by 0 bases, leaving 14 bases between them. This CDR3 is built from 15 residues. CDR3 loop: CASSLDRNANYGYTF. CDR3 DNA sequence: TGTGCCAGCAGCCTCGACAGGAATGCTAACTATGGCTACACCTTC.

The genes are TRBV9 and TRBJ2-4; 8 nucleotides line up with TRBD2. The CDR3 loop spans 15 amino acids. CDR1 and CDR2 from the germline V gene are SGDLS and YYNGEE. Trimming removed 4 bases from V and 8 bases from J; junction bases left unmatched: 11. Here the CDR3 reads CASSTLDGGADIQYF. Written as DNA, the CDR3 is TGTGCCAGCAGCACCCTGGACGGGGGGGCTGACATTCAGTACTTC.

The chain uses TRBV2 and TRBJ2-3, with TRBD2 matching over 9 bases. Germline V gene lookup returns CDR1 SNHLY and CDR2 FYNNEI. V shed 5 bases, J shed 4 bases, and the junction held 4 bases outside the gene matches. The length of the CDR3 is 14 residues. The CDR3 DNA follows: TGTGCCAGCAGTCTTAGCGGGGGTTCAGATACGCAGTATTTT. It encodes CASSLSGGSDTQYF.

The V gene is TRBV2, the J gene TRBJ2-7; D perhaps matches TRBD1 (5 bases). Trimming stripped 7 bases from V and 1 base from J, with 14 bases between. CDR3 length: 14 amino acids. Per germline, CDR1 SNHLY and CDR2 FYNNEI. The CDR3 DNA reads as TGTGCCAGCAAGTCGGCAGGGTTTTCCTACGAGCAGTACTTC. This codes for CASKSAGFSYEQYF.

Comments on this clone: At one end the junction does not follow the germline gene, possibly because of a read error. The J gene is TRBJ1-2, the V gene TRBV7-7, with 7 bases lining up with TRBD1. The germline V gene encodes CDR1 SSHAT and CDR2 FNYEAQ (reference sequence). CDR3 length: 14 residues. Here the CDR3 reads CASSHFEGADGYTF. Here the CDR3 DNA reads TGTGCTAGCAGCCATTTTGAGGGGGCGGACGGCTACACCTTC. The entire variable domain, with the rest obtained from reference TRBV7-7 and TRBJ1-2, is as follows: GAGVSQSPRYKVTKRGQDVTLRCDPISSHATLYWYQQALGQGPEFLTYFNYEAQPDKSGLPSDRFSAERPEGSISTLTIQRTEQRDSAMYRCASSHFEGADGYTFGSGTRLTVV.

The chain joins TRBV10-3 to TRBJ2-2; possible D gene TRBD2, 6 bases. Trimming pared 6 bases from V and 2 bases from J, leaving 10 bases between. This CDR3 contains 14 residues. The germline CDR1 and CDR2 sequences are ENHRY and SYGVKD. The CDR3 sequence: CAIRTSRNTGELFF. CDR3 DNA sequence: TGTGCCATCAGAACTAGCAGAAACACCGGGGAGCTGTTTTTT.

This clone was seen only a few times. V usage is TRBV2 and J usage is TRBJ2-1, with D unclear. Per germline, CDR1 SNHLY and CDR2 FYNNEI. V shed 7 bases and J shed 6 bases, with 16 bases lying between them. The CDR3 consists of 14 residues. The CDR3 region has the DNA TGTGCCAGCACAGGTGCTCGCGAAGTCAATGAGCAGTTCTTC. This codes for CASTGAREVNEQFF.

This clone came up a few times. This sequence joins TRBV13 and TRBJ2-3; 11 bases agree with TRBD2. V trimming: 5 bases; J trimming: 0 bases; junction bases outside the gene matches: 4. Germline CDR1 and CDR2: PRHDT and FYEKMQ (reference sequence). CDR3 size: 16 residues. The DNA of the CDR3 is TGTGCCAGCAGCCTACGGACTAGCGGGAGCACAGATACGCAGTATTTT. This codes for CASSLRTSGSTDTQYF.

The chain uses TRBV7-9 and TRBJ2-3, with 8 bases matching TRBD2. V lost 8 bases and J lost 2; bases outside the gene matches: 9. This CDR3 comprises 15 residues. CDR1 is SEHNR and CDR2 is FQNEAQ in the germline V gene (reference sequence). CDR3 amino acids: CASAGLGGATDTQYF. As DNA, the CDR3 is TGTGCCAGCGCGGGCCTCGGGGGGGCCACAGATACGCAGTATTTT.

The rearrangement links TRBV29-1 to TRBJ2-1; 7 bases agree with TRBD2. The length of the CDR3 is 13 residues. V gave up 1 base and J gave up 9 bases; unmatched junction bases: 6. Germline values: CDR1 SQVTM, CDR2 ANQGSEA. The CDR3 sequence: CSVEGTRSVEQFF. The DNA for the CDR3 is TGCAGCGTTGAAGGGACTAGATCTGTTGAGCAGTTCTTC.

This clone was detected only a few times. This sequence joins TRBV7-3 and TRBJ2-1, with D unclear. Germline values: CDR1 SGHTA, CDR2 FQGTGA. V lost 5 bases, J lost 0 bases, and 11 bases lay in between. CDR3 size: 15 residues. The CDR3 DNA reads as TGTGCCAGCAGCCCCGACTGGAGCTCCTACAATGAGCAGTTCTTC. It yields the protein CASSPDWSSYNEQFF.

This CDR3 reads CASSAQGTTEAFF. The CDR3 nucleotides read TGTGCCAGCAGTGCTCAGGGGACCACTGAAGCTTTCTTT. This rearrangement joins TRBV6-1 to TRBJ1-1; D might be TRBD1 (6 bases). The V gene lost 4 bases and the J gene lost 4 bases, with 10 bases spanning the gap. CDR3 length equals 13 residues. Germline V gene lookup returns CDR1 MNHNS and CDR2 SASEGT.

This rearrangement joins TRBV27 to TRBJ2-5; no clear D gene. The CDR3 runs 14 residues. The V end was cut by 5 bases, the J end by 2 bases, with 12 bases between. Germline loops: CDR1 MNHEY, CDR2 SMNVEV (reference sequence). CDR3 in amino acids: CASSTPLRQETQYF. The CDR3 DNA reads TGTGCCAGCAGTACCCCTCTACGACAAGAGACCCAGTACTTC.

This clone was observed once. J is TRBJ1-2 and V is TRBV5-1; a possible D gene is TRBD1 (6 bases). V lost 3 bases to trimming and J lost 4 bases, with 22 bases between them. CDR3 length: 17 residues. Germline V gene sequence: CDR1 SGHRS, CDR2 YFSETQ. The CDR3 region has the DNA TGCGCCAGCAGCTCGACAGGACTGGCCTTAGGGATCTATGGCTACACCTTC. It yields the protein CASSSTGLALGIYGYTF.

At least ten counts were recorded for this clone. This chain links TRBV4-3 with TRBJ1-2; D is perhaps TRBD1 (5 bases). Germline loops: CDR1 LGHNA, CDR2 YSLEER. Trimming shortened V by 4 bases and J by 4 bases, and 13 bases separated the two germline ends. The CDR3 contains 14 residues. DNA of the CDR3: TGCGCCAGCAGCCGGAACTCAGGGATCTATGGCTACACCTTC. Its protein is CASSRNSGIYGYTF.

This rearrangement joins TRBV19 to TRBJ2-6; perhaps TRBD1 as D (6 bases). Trimming shortened V by 7 bases and J by 2 bases, and 9 bases separated the two germline ends. There are 14 residues in the CDR3. From germline, CDR1 is LNHDA and CDR2 SQIVND (reference sequence). The DNA for the CDR3 is TGTGCCAGTACCCCAGGGGCTGGGGCCAACGTCCTGACTTTC. This translates into CASTPGAGANVLTF.

The genes are TRBV7-8 and TRBJ2-2, with 9 bases lining up with TRBD2. Trimming removed 3 bases from V and 4 bases from J; junction bases left unmatched: 6. The CDR3 is 16 amino acids. The germline V gene has CDR1 SGHVS and CDR2 FQNEAQ. The CDR3 DNA reads as TGTGCCAGCAGCTTTCGGCGGGGGGGCGTCACCGGGGAGCTGTTTTTT. It encodes CASSFRRGGVTGELFF.

This chain joins TRBV11-2 and TRBJ2-7, with TRBD1 identical over 10 bases. Trimming at V came to 3 bases and at J to 2 bases, leaving 4 bases not matched to a gene. This CDR3 has 15 amino acids. Germline V gene lookup returns CDR1 SGHAT and CDR2 FQNNGV. For the CDR3, the DNA is TGTGCCAGCAGCTTCGGACAGGGGGTTACCTACGAGCAGTACTTC. Translating gives CASSFGQGVTYEQYF.

The table lists this clone with a count of one. The chain recombines TRBV5-1 with TRBJ1-1; no reliable D call. CDR1 and CDR2 from the germline V gene are SGHRS and YFSETQ. The V end lost 4 bases, the J end lost 6 bases, and 16 bases lay between the germline ends. This CDR3 comprises 14 residues. The CDR3 loop is CASSRDGVRAEAFF. The CDR3 region has the DNA TGCGCCAGCAGCCGCGACGGGGTAAGGGCTGAAGCTTTCTTT.

Only a few counts were recorded for this clone. This rearrangement joins TRBV19 to TRBJ2-3; tentative D call: TRBD2 (7 bases). The CDR3 loop spans 13 amino acids. Germline lookup yields CDR1 LNHDA and CDR2 SQIVND (reference sequence). The ends were cut back, 10 bases at V and 4 bases at J, with 15 bases in the middle. The CDR3 sequence: CATSEGGADTQYF. CDR3 bases: TGTGCCACTTCAGAAGGGGGGGCAGATACGCAGTATTTT. Filled out from reference TRBV19 and TRBJ2-3, the complete variable domain reads DGGITQSPKYLFRKEGQNVTLSCEQNLNHDAMYWYRQDPGQGLRLIYYSQIVNDFQKGDIAEGYSVSREKKESFPLTVTSAQKNPTAFYLCATSEGGADTQYFGPGTRLTVL.

The CDR3 DNA reads TGTGCCAGCAGCCTAAAACTAGCGGGAGGGTCGAGCCACGAGCAGTACTTC. Amino acids: CASSLKLAGGSSHEQYF. The chain combines TRBV7-2 with TRBJ2-7; 13 bases are a match to TRBD2. The CDR3 covers 17 residues. CDR1 and CDR2 from the germline V gene are SGHTA and FQGNSA. V shed 5 bases and J 5 bases; nucleotides not matched to a gene: 12.

The genes are TRBV6-1 and TRBJ1-3, with no clear D. There are 14 residues in the CDR3. Germline CDR1 reads MNHNS; CDR2 reads SASEGT. With 4 bases removed from V and 4 bases from J, the gap between germline ends came to 11 bases. The CDR3 DNA follows: TGTGCCAGCAGTGCGTCAGCAGGAGGAAACACCATATATTTT. This encodes CASSASAGGNTIYF.